This TCR beta chain derives from a study of blood T cell repertoires in COVID-19. Study context: Samples of COVID-19 (acute and convalescent) were obtained from the United States, Italy and Spain. The cDNA or gDNA used as material had been derived from T cells, B-cell-depleted T cells, or PBMCs.

Germline V lookup: CDR1 MNHEY, CDR2 SVGEGT. Trimming stripped 0 bases from V and 0 bases from J, with 7 bases between. The CDR3 contains 15 residues. Per the study methods: It was from reference gene primer amplification that nucleated cell counts were estimated. The data were produced by immunoSEQ multiplex PCR, yet TCRdb's version contains in-frame clones alone and is incomplete. For V, J and clone size, that table is used; D and trimming come from the DNA. The sample yields 95,000 to 150,000 clones, about 88% seen once. This TCR came from a woman older than 75 with acute or convalescent COVID-19. The chain carries TRBV6-2 or TRBV6-3 and TRBJ2-3; maybe TRBD2 (5 bases). Sequencing input: peripheral blood. The CDR3 loop is CASSYSRGSTDTQYF. CDR3 in DNA: TGTGCCAGCAGTTACTCACGGGGAAGCACAGATACGCAGTATTTT.